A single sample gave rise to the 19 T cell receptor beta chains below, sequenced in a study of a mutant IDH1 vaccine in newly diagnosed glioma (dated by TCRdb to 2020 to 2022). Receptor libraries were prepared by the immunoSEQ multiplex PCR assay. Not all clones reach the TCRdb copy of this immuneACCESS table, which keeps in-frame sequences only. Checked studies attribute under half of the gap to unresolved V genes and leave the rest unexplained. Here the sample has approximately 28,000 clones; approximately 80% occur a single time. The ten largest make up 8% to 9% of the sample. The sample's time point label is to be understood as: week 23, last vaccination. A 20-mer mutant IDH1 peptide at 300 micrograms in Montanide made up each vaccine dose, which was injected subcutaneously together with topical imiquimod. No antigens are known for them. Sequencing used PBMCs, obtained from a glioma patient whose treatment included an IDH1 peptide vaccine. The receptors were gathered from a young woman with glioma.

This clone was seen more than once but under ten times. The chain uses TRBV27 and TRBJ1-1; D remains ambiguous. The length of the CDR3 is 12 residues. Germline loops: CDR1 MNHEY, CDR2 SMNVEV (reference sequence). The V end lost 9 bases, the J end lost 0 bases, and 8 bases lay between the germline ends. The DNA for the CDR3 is TGTGCCAGTCGGTCGGTGAACACTGAAGCTTTCTTT. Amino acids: CASRSVNTEAFF.

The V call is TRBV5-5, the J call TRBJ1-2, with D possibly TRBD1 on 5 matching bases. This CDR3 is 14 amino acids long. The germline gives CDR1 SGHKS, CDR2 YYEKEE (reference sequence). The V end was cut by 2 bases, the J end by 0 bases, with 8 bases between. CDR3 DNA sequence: TGTGCCAGCAGCTTCGGGGGGGCTAACTATGGCTACACCTTC. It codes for CASSFGGANYGYTF.

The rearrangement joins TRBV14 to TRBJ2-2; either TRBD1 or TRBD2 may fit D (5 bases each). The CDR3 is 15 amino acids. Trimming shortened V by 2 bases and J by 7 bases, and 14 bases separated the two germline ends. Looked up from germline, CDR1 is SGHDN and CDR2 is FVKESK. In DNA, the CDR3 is TGTGCCAGCAGCCAATATGGGACCCAAGACGGGGAGCTGTTTTTT. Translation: CASSQYGTQDGELFF.

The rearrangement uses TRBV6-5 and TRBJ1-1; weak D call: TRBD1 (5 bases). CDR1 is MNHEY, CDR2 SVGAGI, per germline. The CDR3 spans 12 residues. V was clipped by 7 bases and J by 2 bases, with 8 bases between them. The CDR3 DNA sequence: TGTGCCAGCACACAGGACAACACTGAAGCTTTCTTT. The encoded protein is CASTQDNTEAFF.

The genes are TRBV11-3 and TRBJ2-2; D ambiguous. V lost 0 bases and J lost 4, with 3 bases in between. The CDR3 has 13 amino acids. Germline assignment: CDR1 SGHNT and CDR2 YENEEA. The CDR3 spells CASSLEATGELFF. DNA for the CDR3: TGTGCCAGCAGCTTAGAGGCCACCGGGGAGCTGTTTTTT.

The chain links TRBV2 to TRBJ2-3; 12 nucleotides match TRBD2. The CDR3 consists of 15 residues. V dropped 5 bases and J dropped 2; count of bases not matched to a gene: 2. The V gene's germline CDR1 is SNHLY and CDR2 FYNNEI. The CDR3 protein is CASSLAGGNTDTQYF. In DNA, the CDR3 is TGTGCCAGCAGTCTAGCGGGGGGGAACACAGATACGCAGTATTTT. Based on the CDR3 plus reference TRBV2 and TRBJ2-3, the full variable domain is EPEVTQTPSHQVTQMGQEVILRCVPISNHLYFYWYRQILGQKVEFLVSFYNNEISEKSEIFDDQFSVERPDGSNFTLKIRSTKLEDSAMYFCASSLAGGNTDTQYFGPGTRLTVL.

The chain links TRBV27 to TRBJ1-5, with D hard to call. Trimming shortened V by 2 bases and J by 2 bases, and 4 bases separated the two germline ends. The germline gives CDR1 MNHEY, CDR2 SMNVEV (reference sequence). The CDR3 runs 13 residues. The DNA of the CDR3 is TGTGCCAGCAGTTTAAGGGGCAATCAGCCCCAGCATTTT. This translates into CASSLRGNQPQHF.

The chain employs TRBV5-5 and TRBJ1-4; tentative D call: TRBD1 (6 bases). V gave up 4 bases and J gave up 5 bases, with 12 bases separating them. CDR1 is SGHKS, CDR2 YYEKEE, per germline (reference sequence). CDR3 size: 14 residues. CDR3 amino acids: CASSPGDINEKLFF. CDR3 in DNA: TGTGCCAGCAGCCCGGGGGACATAAATGAAAAACTGTTTTTT.

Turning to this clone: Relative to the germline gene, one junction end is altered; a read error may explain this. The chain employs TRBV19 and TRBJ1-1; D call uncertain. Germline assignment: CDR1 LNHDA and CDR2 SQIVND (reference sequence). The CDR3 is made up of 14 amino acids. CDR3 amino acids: CASRIGEMNTEAFF. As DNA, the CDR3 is TGTGCCAGTAGGATAGGAGAGATGAACACTGAAGCTTTCTTT.

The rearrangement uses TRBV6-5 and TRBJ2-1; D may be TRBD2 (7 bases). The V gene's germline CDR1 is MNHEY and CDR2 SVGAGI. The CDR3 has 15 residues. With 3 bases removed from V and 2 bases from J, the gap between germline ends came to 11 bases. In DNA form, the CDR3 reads TGTGCCAGCAGTTATGGGGGGGCTGCCTACAATGAGCAGTTCTTC. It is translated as CASSYGGAAYNEQFF.

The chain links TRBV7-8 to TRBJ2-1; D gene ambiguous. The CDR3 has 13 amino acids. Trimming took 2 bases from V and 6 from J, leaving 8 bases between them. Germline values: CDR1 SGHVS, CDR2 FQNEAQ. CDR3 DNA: TGTGCCAGCAGCTTAACGACAATCAATGAGCAGTTCTTC. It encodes CASSLTTINEQFF.

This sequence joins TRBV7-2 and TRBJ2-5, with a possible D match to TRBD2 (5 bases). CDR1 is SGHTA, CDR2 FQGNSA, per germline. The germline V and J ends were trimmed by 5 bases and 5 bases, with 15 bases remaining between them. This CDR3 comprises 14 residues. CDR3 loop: CASSPQVLGETQYF. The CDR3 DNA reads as TGTGCCAGCAGCCCTCAGGTACTAGGGGAGACCCAGTACTTC.

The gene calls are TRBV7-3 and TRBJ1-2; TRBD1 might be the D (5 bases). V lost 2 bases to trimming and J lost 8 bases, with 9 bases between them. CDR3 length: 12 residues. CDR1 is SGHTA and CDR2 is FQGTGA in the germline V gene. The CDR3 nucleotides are TGTGCCAGCAGCTTAGGGGCAGGCGGCTACACCTTC. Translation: CASSLGAGGYTF.

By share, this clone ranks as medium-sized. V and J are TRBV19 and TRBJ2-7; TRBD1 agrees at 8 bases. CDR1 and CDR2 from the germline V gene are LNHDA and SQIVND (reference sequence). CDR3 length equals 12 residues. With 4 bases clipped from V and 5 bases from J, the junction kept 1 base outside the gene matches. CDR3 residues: CASSRQGNEQYF. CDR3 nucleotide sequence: TGTGCCAGTAGTAGACAGGGGAACGAGCAGTACTTC.

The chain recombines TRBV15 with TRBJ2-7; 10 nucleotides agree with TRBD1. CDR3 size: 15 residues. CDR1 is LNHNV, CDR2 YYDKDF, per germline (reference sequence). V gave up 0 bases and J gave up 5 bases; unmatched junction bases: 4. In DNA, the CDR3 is TGTGCCACCAGCAGAGAGGGACAGGGGAAAGACGAGCAGTACTTC. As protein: CATSREGQGKDEQYF.

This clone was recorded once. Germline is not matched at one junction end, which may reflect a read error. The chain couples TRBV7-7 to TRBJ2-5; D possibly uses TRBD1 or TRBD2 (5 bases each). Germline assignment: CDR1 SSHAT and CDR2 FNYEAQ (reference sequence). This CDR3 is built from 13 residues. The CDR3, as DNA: TGTGCTAGCAGCCCAACCCCTGGGGGGACCCAGTACTTC. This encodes CASSPTPGGTQYF.

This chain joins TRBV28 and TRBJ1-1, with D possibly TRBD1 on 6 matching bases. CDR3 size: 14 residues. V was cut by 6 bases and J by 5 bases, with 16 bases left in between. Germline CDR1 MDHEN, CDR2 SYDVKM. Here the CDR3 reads CASRDLQGWTEAFF. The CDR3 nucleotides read TGTGCCAGCAGAGACTTACAGGGCTGGACTGAAGCTTTCTTT.

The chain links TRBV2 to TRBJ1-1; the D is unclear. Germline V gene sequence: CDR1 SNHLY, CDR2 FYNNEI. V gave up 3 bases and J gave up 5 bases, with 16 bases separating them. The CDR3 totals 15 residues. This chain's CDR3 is CASSDTPTLWTEAFF. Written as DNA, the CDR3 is TGTGCCAGCAGTGACACCCCAACACTATGGACTGAAGCTTTCTTT.

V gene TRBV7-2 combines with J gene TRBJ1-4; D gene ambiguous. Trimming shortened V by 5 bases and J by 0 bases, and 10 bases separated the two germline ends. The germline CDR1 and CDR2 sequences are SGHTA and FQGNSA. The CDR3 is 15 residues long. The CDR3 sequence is CASSQGQATNEKLFF. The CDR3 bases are TGTGCCAGCAGCCAAGGGCAGGCAACTAATGAAAAACTGTTTTTT.